The clone carrying this T cell receptor (beta chain) was seen a handful of times. Antigen specificity is unknown. The memory fraction was CD4+CD45RO+CD25- cells. Full-length variable regions came from constant-region reverse primers plus semi-nested Nested Universal Primer A PCR. TCRdb re-called the 5' RACE reads through MiXCR, storing one row per CDR3 protein. The table includes about 41,000 distinct CDR3 sequences, approximately 31% detected once. V gave up 3 bases and J gave up 5 bases, with 17 bases separating them. Looked up from germline, CDR1 is SGHTA and CDR2 is FQGTGA. The CDR3 length is 15 residues. Findings and caveats of the study: The TCR gene usage of tumor memory CD4+ T cells clustered together with blood and lymph node memory CD4+ cells and with lymph node naive CD4+ cells.

This receptor was obtained from a female donor with breast cancer. This chain connects TRBV7-3 to TRBJ2-7; D could derive from TRBD1 or TRBD2 (5 bases each). Sequences were obtained from memory CD4+ T cells sorted from a lymph node. This sample's subset: memory CD4+ T cells, CD4+CD45RO+CD25-. This CDR3 reads CASSFSPGRRDEQYF. The CDR3 bases are TGTGCCAGCAGCTTCTCCCCGGGGCGCCGCGACGAGCAGTACTTC.